The present T cell receptor (beta chain) was sequenced within a study of T-cell memory formation after mild COVID-19. Looked up from germline, CDR1 is SEHNR and CDR2 is FQNEAQ (reference sequence). The V end was cut by 1 base, the J end by 8 bases, with 12 bases between. The CDR3 has 14 residues. TCRdb reprocessed the 5' RACE reads via MiXCR and lists one record per CDR3 protein. The repertoire holds 500,000 to 550,000 distinct CDR3 sequences, with 20% as singletons. Study observations and caveats: Memory cells collected pre-infection included some clones that later responded, suggesting cross-reactive memory joined. Researchers report contracting CD4+ clones mostly in CM and EM, with CD8+ clones in EMRA. The authors left the SARS-CoV-2 specificity of second-wave clones peaking on day 37 unconfirmed.

About this clonotype itself: Its antigen is still unknown.

The gene calls are TRBV7-9 and TRBJ2-1; the D call may be TRBD1 or TRBD2 (7 bases each). The clonotype comes from an adult woman who had mild COVID-19 (a few samples of this study predate the infection). Cell type and time point are not known. Input material: PBMCs or a T cell subset sorted from them (not recorded which). CDR3 sequence (DNA): TGTGCCAGCAGCTTAGGGGCAGGGGGGGATGAGCAGTTCTTC. This codes for CASSLGAGGDEQFF.